This entry describes one T cell receptor (beta chain). Libraries were prepared by immunoSEQ multiplex PCR; TCRdb keeps only in-frame clonotypes and omits some of them. The data show some 200,000 clones, with 79% seen just once and more than 9.5% held by the top ten. The data were taken from a study of cytotoxic CD8 clonotypes in ibrutinib-treated CLL. The germline gives CDR1 SGHTA, CDR2 FQGTGA. V lost 4 bases and J 6 bases, leaving 13 bases between the germline ends. This CDR3 is built from 15 residues. Sequencing used PBMCs, obtained after 12 months of ibrutinib treatment. The gene calls are TRBV7-3 and TRBJ2-6, with D perhaps TRBD1 (6 bases). The TCR originated in a human donor with chronic lymphocytic leukemia. In DNA form, the CDR3 reads TGTGCCAGCAGCTCTCAGGGGTCCCTGGCCAACGTCCTGACTTTC. It translates to CASSSQGSLANVLTF.